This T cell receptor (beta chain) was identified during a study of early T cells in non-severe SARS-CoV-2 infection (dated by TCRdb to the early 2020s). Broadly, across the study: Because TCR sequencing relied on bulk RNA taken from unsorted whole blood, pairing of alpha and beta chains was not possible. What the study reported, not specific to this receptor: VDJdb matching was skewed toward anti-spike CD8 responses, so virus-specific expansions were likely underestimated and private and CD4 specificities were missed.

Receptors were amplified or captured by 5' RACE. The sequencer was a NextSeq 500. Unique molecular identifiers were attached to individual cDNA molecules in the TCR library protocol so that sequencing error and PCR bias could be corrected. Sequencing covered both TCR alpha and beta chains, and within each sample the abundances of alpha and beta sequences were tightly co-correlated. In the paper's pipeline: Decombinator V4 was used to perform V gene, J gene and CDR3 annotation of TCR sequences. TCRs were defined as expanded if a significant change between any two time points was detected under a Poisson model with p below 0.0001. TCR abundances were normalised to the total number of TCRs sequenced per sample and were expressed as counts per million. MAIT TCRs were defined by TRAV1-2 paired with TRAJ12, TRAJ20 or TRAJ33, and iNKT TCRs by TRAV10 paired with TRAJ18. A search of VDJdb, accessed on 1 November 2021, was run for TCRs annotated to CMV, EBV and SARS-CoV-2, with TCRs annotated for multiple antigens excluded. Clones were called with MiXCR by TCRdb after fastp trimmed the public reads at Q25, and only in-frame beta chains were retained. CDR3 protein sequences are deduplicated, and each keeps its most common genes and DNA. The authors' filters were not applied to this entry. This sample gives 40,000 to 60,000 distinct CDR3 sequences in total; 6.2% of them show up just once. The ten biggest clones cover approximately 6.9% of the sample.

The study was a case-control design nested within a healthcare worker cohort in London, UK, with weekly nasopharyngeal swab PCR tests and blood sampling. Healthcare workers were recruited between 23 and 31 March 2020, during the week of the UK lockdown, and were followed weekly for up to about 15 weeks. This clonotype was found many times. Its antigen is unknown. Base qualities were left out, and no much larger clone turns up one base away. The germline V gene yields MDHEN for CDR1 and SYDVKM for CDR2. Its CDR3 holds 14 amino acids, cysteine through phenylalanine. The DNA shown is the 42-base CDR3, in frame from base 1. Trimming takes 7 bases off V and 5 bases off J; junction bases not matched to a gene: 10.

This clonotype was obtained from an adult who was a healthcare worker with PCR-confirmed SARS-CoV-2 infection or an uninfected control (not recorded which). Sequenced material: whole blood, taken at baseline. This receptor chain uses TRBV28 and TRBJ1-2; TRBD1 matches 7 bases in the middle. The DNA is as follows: TGTGCCAGCACGGGGACAGCGACCACTTATGGCTACACCTTC. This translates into CASTGTATTYGYTF.